This TCR beta chain was captured by sequencing in a study of shared clonotypes between healthy human individuals. The repertoire was sequenced with immunoSEQ multiplex PCR; TCRdb's copy has only in-frame clones and lacks some. The sample has some 1,400,000 clones, over 95% seen once; the top ten hold approximately 1.1%. Healthy HIV-negative adults without recent acute infections or vaccinations served as donors. All participating donors were Caucasian adults from Nashville, Tennessee. CD4+ cells were split into CD45RA+ naive and CD45RA-negative memory subsets. CDR1 and CDR2 from the germline V gene are MDHEN and SYDVKM. V was trimmed by 8 bases and J by 2 bases, leaving 13 bases between them. This CDR3 comprises 13 residues.

The chain carries TRBV28 and TRBJ2-7; no firm D call. The sequenced sample consisted of naive CD4+ T cells sorted from blood. Sample subset: CD45RA+ positively selected. The receptor comes from a man aged 25 to 45 in good health. CDR3 sequence reads: CASGRTLPYEQYF. The CDR3 region has the DNA TGTGCCAGCGGGCGGACCCTACCCTACGAGCAGTACTTC.